This T cell receptor (beta chain) was captured in a study of blood T cell repertoires in COVID-19 (TCRdb year 2020). As for the study more broadly: The collaborator samples originated in the United States, Italy and Spain and spanned the acute and convalescent phases of COVID-19. The material from the prospective study consisted of cDNA or gDNA derived from T cells, B-cell-depleted T cells, or PBMCs. Subjects who had been exposed to COVID-19, were actively infected with it, or had recovered from it provided the deeply sampled blood TCRbeta repertoires that made up the dataset. The repertoires were made available in a free public database intended to serve as a resource for research on the immune response to SARS-CoV-2. Samples were obtained from the ongoing ImmuneRACE study (first 160 participants) and from 1,254 subjects provided by 6 global collaborators. Sample metadata almost always included a de-identified subject ID, COVID-19 status, age in years and sex. Where HLA class I and class II types were available, the types were taken from metadata supplied by the sample provider, not from assay-based typing.

In Seattle, one collaborating source enrolled patients while the infection was active and tracked those patients longitudinally over the course of disease. The collaborating institutions used their own protocols to collect whole blood in K2EDTA tubes. For TCRbeta analysis, collaborators shipped samples as frozen whole blood, isolated PBMCs, or DNA extracted from either of those sample types. TCRbeta CDR3 regions were amplified from genomic DNA by means of the immunoSEQ Assay, a bias-controlled multiplex PCR. The original methods were these. Within the assay, amplification of reference gene primers was used to estimate how many nucleated cells each sample contained. To quantify the absolute abundance of each unique TCRbeta CDR3 rearrangement, sequence reads were collapsed and filtered. For each sample, productive Simpson clonality was calculated as the square root of Simpson's diversity index over productive rearrangements. Here the immuneACCESS table is served through TCRdb, limited to in-frame sequences with V and J called. Missing clones are a known gap in these copies; in checked studies unresolved V genes cover under half, and the rest lacks a known reason. That table gives V, J and clone size, and the DNA gave D and trimming. The sample table contains tens of thousands of clones; only one count was recorded for roughly 89% of them. Around two fifths of the sample belongs to the ten largest clones.

Summary of the overall study and its limitations: How much clinical and demographic metadata was included differed by source and by participant, and the metadata was provided uncurated.

Including cysteine and phenylalanine, the CDR3 has 15 amino acids. Just CDR3 DNA is preserved here, 45 bases in frame from base 1. Trimmed from V: 3 bases; trimmed from J: 4 bases; junction bases lacking a gene match: 8. For CDR1 and CDR2, the germline V gene lists KGHSH and LQKENI. As concerns this clone: This clone's antigen is unknown. Base qualities are not provided; no much larger clone lies one nucleotide away.

Sequencing was done on a sample of peripheral blood. Here the chain combines TRBV18 and TRBJ1-1, with TRBD1 identical over 7 junction bases. This clonotype originated in a woman aged 60 to 75 with COVID-19, enrolled during active disease. In nucleotide form, the sequence is TGTGCCAGCTCACCGGGCGAGACAGGGATCACTGAAGCTTTCTTT. Translated, it gives CASSPGETGITEAFF. The CDR3 plus the reference TRBV18 and TRBJ1-1 genes for the other parts give the full variable domain: NAGVMQNPRHLVRRRGQEARLRCSPMKGHSHVYWYRQLPEEGLKFMVYLQKENIIDESGMPKERFSAEFPKEGPSILRIQQVVRGDSAAYFCASSPGETGITEAFFGQGTRLTVV.